This T cell receptor (beta chain) derives from a study of quantifying T cell responses using KT2 cells (dated by TCRdb to 2017 to 2019). About the investigation overall: RNA was DNase-treated and reverse transcribed with TCR alpha and beta constant-region primers, mostly using SuperScript III. To avoid over-amplification, PCR2 was carried out as a SYBR Green qPCR and halted once a predetermined fluorescence threshold was reached. The efficiency of the T4 ligation step under optimum conditions was estimated to be above 9.5%. Here is what the overall study found, with its caveats: Detection of KT2 sequences showed saturation at very high KT2 spike-in numbers. Over several orders of magnitude, the number of KT2 alpha and beta sequences rose linearly with the number of KT2 cells put in. KT2 sequences were still detected at the lowest spike-in tested, roughly one KT2 cell per 100,000 PBMC. No side-by-side comparison between this pipeline and other TCR sequencing techniques was included in the study.

Library preparation used UMI-ligation and nested PCR. A single-stranded oligonucleotide bearing the Illumina SP2 sequence and a UMI was ligated to the 3' end of the cDNA with T4 RNA ligase 1. PCR1 was run for three to five cycles (98 degrees C for 15 s, 69 degrees C for 30 s, 72 degrees C for 40 s), and an equimolar mix of RC1.1 and RC1.2, covering TRBC1 and TRBC2, was used as the beta primer. From PCR2 onward, TCR alpha and beta chains were processed separately, and sample indices and Illumina adaptors were added. The UMI, placed after an 8-base spacer, consisted of 12 random nucleotides arranged as two hexamers with a spacer between them. The libraries were sequenced on an Illumina MiSeq using v2 2x251 paired-end chemistry, usually with about a dozen samples in each run. PhiX DNA was added at roughly 5-7% to each sequencing library so that diversity was increased. On the study's bioinformatics: The raw reads were converted into FASTQ with bcl2fastq and then demultiplexed by dual indices with Demultiplexor. Decombinator assigned V and J genes by tag matching, allowing a single base-pair mismatch. UMIs were used by Collapsinator to correct both sequencing errors and frequency errors caused by PCR heterogeneity. Decombinator identifiers were converted to nucleotide sequence by CDR3Translator, the sequences were translated to amino acids, and CDR3 was extracted using C- and N-terminal motifs. Each distinct KT2 TCR was counted as a cluster of KT2 sequences sharing one unique molecular identifier. TCRdb trimmed the raw reads at Q25, called clones with MiXCR and kept productive beta chains. For every CDR3 protein sequence, its rows merge into one entry that carries the most common genes and DNA. For this entry, the V and J calls and clone size follow TCRdb and not the study's own pipeline. For this sample there are approximately 60,000 distinct CDR3 sequences; over 9% appear just once. Approximately 9.4% of the sample rests with the top ten.

To test the sensitivity and accuracy of the pipeline, known numbers of KT2, a T cell clone whose TCR had already been sequenced, were spiked into unfractionated PBMC. KT2 cells were mixed with a fixed number of PBMC to create a range of KT2-to-PBMC ratios. As for this clonotype: Its antigen is unknown. No much larger clonotype is one base removed from it; base qualities were not supplied.

From a lookup of the germline V gene, CDR1 and CDR2 are SNHLY and FYNNEI. V loses 8 bases, J loses 0 bases, and the germline ends lie 8 bases apart. Including cysteine and phenylalanine, the CDR3 has 14 amino acids. Just the 42-base CDR3 DNA is kept, in frame starting at base 1. Sample: PBMCs spiked with cells of the T cell clone KT2. The receptor chain draws on TRBV2 and TRBJ2-6; the D gene is unclear. The sequence came from a human donor. The nucleotide sequence reads as follows: TGTGCCAGCCTTCAGTTCTCTGGGGCCAACGTCCTGACTTTC. Translated, this gives CASLQFSGANVLTF.